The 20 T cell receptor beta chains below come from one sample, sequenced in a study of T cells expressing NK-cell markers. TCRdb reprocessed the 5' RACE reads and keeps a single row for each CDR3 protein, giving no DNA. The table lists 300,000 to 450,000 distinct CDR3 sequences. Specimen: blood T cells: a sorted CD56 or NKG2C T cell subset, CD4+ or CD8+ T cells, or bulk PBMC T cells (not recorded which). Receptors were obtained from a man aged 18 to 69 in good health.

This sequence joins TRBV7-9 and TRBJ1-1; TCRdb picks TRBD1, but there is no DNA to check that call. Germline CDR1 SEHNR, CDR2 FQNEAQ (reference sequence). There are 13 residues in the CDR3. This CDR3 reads CASPMDRGTEAFF.

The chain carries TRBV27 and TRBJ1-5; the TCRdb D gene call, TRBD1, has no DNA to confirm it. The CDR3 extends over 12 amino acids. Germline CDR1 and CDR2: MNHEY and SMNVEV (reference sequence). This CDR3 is CASSLGDGPQHF.

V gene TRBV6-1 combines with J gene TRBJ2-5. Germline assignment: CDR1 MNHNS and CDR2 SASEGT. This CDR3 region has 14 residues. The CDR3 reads CASSETNIQETQYF.

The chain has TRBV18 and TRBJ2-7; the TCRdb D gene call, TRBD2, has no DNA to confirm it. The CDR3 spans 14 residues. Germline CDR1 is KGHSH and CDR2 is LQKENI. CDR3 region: CASSPPTVPHEQYF.

The CDR3 region is CASSLDLAGSPEQFF. The J gene is TRBJ2-1, the V gene TRBV7-2; there is no DNA to check the TCRdb D call of TRBD2. This CDR3 region has 15 residues. CDR1 and CDR2 from the germline V gene are SGHTA and FQGNSA.

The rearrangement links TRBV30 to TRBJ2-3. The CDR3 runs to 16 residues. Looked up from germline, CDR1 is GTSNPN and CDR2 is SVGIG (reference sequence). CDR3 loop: CAWSYSWTHSTDTQYF.

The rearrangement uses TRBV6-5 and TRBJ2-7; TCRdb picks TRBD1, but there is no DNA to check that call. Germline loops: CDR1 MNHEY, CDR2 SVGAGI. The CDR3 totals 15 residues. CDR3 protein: CASSYSDRGDNEQYF.

The CDR3 sequence: CASSQGQGTTEAFF. V gene TRBV14 combines with J gene TRBJ1-1; the TCRdb call, TRBD1, lacks DNA for checking. From germline, CDR1 is SGHDN and CDR2 FVKESK. The CDR3 consists of 14 residues.

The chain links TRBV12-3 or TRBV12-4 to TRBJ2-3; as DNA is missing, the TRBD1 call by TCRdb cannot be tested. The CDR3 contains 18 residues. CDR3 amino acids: CASSSSLGTGGNTDTQYF.

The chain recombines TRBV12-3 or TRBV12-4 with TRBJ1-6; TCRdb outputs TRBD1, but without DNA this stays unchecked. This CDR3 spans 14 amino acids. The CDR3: CASSARGENSPLHF.

The CDR3 spells CASSEFAGSTEAFF. The genes are TRBV2 and TRBJ1-1. The CDR3 covers 14 residues. Germline CDR1 reads SNHLY; CDR2 reads FYNNEI.

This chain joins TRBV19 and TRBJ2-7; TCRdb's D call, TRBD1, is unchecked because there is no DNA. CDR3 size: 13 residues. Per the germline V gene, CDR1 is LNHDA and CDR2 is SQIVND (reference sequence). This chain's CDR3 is CASSGGRAYEQYF.

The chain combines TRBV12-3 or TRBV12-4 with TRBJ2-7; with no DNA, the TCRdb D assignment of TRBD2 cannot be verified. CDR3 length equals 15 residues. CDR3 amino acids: CASSSPRVSSYEQYF.

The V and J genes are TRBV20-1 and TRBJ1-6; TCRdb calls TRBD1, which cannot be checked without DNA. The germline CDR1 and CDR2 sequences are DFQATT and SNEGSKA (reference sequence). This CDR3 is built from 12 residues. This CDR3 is CSAGRGSSPLHF.

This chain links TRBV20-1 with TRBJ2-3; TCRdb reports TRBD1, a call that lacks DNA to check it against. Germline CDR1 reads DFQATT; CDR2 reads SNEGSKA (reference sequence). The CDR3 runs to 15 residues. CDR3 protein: CSASSRRGSTDTQYF.

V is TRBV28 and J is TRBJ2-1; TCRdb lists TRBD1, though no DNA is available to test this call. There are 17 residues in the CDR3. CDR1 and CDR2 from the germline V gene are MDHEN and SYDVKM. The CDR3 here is CASRPLLSGRAYNEQFF.

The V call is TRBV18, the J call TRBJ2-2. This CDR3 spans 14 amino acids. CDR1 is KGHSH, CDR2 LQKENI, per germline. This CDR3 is CASSPQGLDGELFF.

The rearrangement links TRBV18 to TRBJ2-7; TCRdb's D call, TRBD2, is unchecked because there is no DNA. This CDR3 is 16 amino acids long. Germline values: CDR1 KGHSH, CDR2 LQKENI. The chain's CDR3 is CASSPLVAGTAYEQYF.

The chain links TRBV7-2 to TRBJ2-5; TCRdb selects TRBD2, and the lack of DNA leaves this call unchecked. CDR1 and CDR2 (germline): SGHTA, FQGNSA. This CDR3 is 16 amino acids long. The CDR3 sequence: CASSFGGLAGKETQYF.

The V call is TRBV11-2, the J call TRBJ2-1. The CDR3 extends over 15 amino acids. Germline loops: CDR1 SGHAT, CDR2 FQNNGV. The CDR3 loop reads CASSFLPTSYNEQFF.